This TCR beta chain was observed in a study of blood T cell repertoires in COVID-19. At the level of the study: From T cells, B-cell-depleted T cells, or PBMCs came the material, which was cDNA or gDNA.

Methods used by the authors: From reference gene primer amplification, estimates of nucleated cell counts were derived. TCRdb keeps only in-frame clones here, not all; method: immunoSEQ multiplex PCR. From that table come the V and J calls and clone size; the DNA was used to work out D and trimming. The sample comprises under 300,000 clones, 70% to 90% of which are singletons, and 3.7% rests with the top ten. This CDR3 contains 14 residues. Germline V gives CDR1 SGHRS, CDR2 YFSETQ. V was pared by 4 bases and J by 4 bases, with 5 bases of the junction left unmatched. This receptor was taken from a woman in her forties with acute or convalescent COVID-19. J is TRBJ2-5 and V is TRBV5-1, with 9 bases aligning to TRBD1. Sequences were obtained from peripheral blood. CDR3 sequence (DNA): TGCGCCAGCAGCCCCCGGACAGGGGCAGAGACCCAGTACTTC. Translation gives CASSPRTGAETQYF.